These T cell receptor beta chains were read from a single sample in a study of blood T cell repertoires in COVID-19. Clones were sequenced by immunoSEQ multiplex PCR, and TCRdb holds only the in-frame ones, with some missing. The sample has about 36,000 clones, about three quarters seen once. The sample comprised peripheral blood. These receptors were obtained from a man between 60 and 70 years old with active COVID-19. CDR3s include the opening cysteine and the closing phenylalanine or tryptophan. Fields, in order: D gene, clone size, V gene, CDR3 length, J gene, CDR3 protein, CDR3 DNA. The D gene is left open where the match is weak. Size values are once, few and many counts, or a class for expanded clones, and some rows have none.

d_call: -
clone_size: -
v_call: TRBV4-3
cdr3_length: 15
j_call: TRBJ1-1
cdr3_aa: CASSRDQGLNTEAFF
cdr3_nt: TGCGCCAGCAGCCGCGATCAGGGCTTGAACACTGAAGCTTTCTTT

d_call: -
clone_size: -
v_call: TRBV29-1
cdr3_length: 12
j_call: TRBJ1-1
cdr3_aa: CSVTTGLTEAFF
cdr3_nt: TGCAGCGTTACGACAGGTCTTACTGAAGCTTTCTTT

d_call: TRBD1
clone_size: -
v_call: TRBV29-1
cdr3_length: 16
j_call: TRBJ1-1
cdr3_aa: CSVEHPRQGRNTEAFF
cdr3_nt: TGCAGCGTTGAACATCCTAGACAGGGAAGGAACACTGAAGCTTTCTTT

d_call: TRBD2
clone_size: -
v_call: TRBV6-2/TRBV6-3
cdr3_length: 15
j_call: TRBJ2-7
cdr3_aa: CASSYATSGRDEQYF
cdr3_nt: TGTGCCAGCAGTTACGCGACTAGCGGGAGAGACGAGCAGTACTTC

d_call: -
clone_size: -
v_call: TRBV30
cdr3_length: 12
j_call: TRBJ1-1
cdr3_aa: CALTPTGTEAFF
cdr3_nt: TGTGCCTTGACTCCCACCGGGACTGAAGCTTTCTTT

d_call: TRBD1
clone_size: -
v_call: TRBV29-1
cdr3_length: 16
j_call: TRBJ1-1
cdr3_aa: CSVAWGQGDGGTEAFF
cdr3_nt: TGCAGCGTGGCTTGGGGACAGGGCGATGGAGGCACTGAAGCTTTCTTT

d_call: -
clone_size: -
v_call: TRBV12-5
cdr3_length: 14
j_call: TRBJ2-5
cdr3_aa: CASGPELAPKTQYF
cdr3_nt: TGTGCTAGTGGTCCCGAACTAGCTCCGAAGACCCAGTACTTC

d_call: TRBD2
clone_size: -
v_call: TRBV11-3
cdr3_length: 15
j_call: TRBJ2-1
cdr3_aa: CASSLASGGDNEQFF
cdr3_nt: TGTGCCAGCAGCTTAGCCAGCGGGGGGGACAATGAGCAGTTCTTC

d_call: TRBD2
clone_size: -
v_call: TRBV18
cdr3_length: 17
j_call: TRBJ2-3
cdr3_aa: CASSGLALRASTDTQYF
cdr3_nt: TGTGCCAGCTCAGGACTAGCGTTACGGGCTAGCACAGATACGCAGTATTTT

d_call: -
clone_size: -
v_call: TRBV2
cdr3_length: 14
j_call: TRBJ1-5
cdr3_aa: CASRNEGGSQPQHF
cdr3_nt: TGTGCCAGCAGAAACGAGGGCGGTAGTCAGCCCCAGCATTTT

d_call: -
clone_size: -
v_call: TRBV4-1
cdr3_length: 14
j_call: TRBJ2-1
cdr3_aa: CASSLVAFLNEQFF
cdr3_nt: TGCGCCAGCAGCCTCGTGGCTTTTCTGAATGAGCAGTTCTTC

d_call: TRBD1
clone_size: few
v_call: TRBV2
cdr3_length: 13
j_call: TRBJ1-1
cdr3_aa: CAQSQGENTEAFF
cdr3_nt: TGTGCCCAAAGCCAGGGGGAGAACACTGAAGCTTTCTTT

d_call: -
clone_size: -
v_call: TRBV2
cdr3_length: 15
j_call: TRBJ1-2
cdr3_aa: CASSERWAANYGYTF
cdr3_nt: TGTGCCAGCAGTGAAAGGTGGGCTGCTAACTATGGCTACACCTTC

d_call: -
clone_size: once
v_call: TRBV7-2
cdr3_length: 11
j_call: TRBJ2-7
cdr3_aa: CASSTRWEQYF
cdr3_nt: TGTGCCAGCAGTACAAGATGGGAGCAGTACTTC

d_call: -
clone_size: -
v_call: TRBV19
cdr3_length: 13
j_call: TRBJ2-1
cdr3_aa: CASSLAGYHEQFF
cdr3_nt: TGTGCCAGTAGTCTAGCCGGGTACCATGAGCAGTTCTTC

d_call: -
clone_size: -
v_call: TRBV7-9
cdr3_length: 15
j_call: TRBJ1-2
cdr3_aa: CASSPRGLVNYGYTF
cdr3_nt: TGTGCCAGCAGCCCCCGAGGTCTCGTTAACTATGGCTACACCTTC

d_call: -
clone_size: medium-sized
v_call: TRBV7-9
cdr3_length: 12
j_call: TRBJ1-6
cdr3_aa: CASSLLASPLHF
cdr3_nt: TGTGCCAGCAGCTTATTAGCTTCACCCCTCCACTTT

d_call: -
clone_size: few
v_call: TRBV6-5
cdr3_length: 12
j_call: TRBJ1-1
cdr3_aa: CASSSTTGEAFF
cdr3_nt: TGTGCCAGCAGCTCGACGACAGGTGAAGCTTTCTTT

d_call: -
clone_size: -
v_call: TRBV25-1
cdr3_length: 17
j_call: TRBJ1-4
cdr3_aa: CASSDRQGISTNEKLFF
cdr3_nt: TGTGCCAGCAGTGACCGCCAGGGGATTTCAACTAATGAAAAACTGTTTTTT

d_call: -
clone_size: -
v_call: TRBV4-3
cdr3_length: 18
j_call: TRBJ2-7
cdr3_aa: CASSQDLGPVTRGYEQYF
cdr3_nt: TGCGCCAGCAGCCAAGATCTAGGGCCAGTCACTCGGGGTTACGAGCAGTACTTC

d_call: TRBD2
clone_size: -
v_call: TRBV7-2
cdr3_length: 13
j_call: TRBJ2-3
cdr3_aa: CASKAGQTDTQYF
cdr3_nt: TGTGCCAGCAAAGCGGGGCAGACAGATACGCAGTATTTT

d_call: -
clone_size: once
v_call: TRBV6-9
cdr3_length: 24
j_call: TRBJ2-1
cdr3_aa: CASSYPWGGPRQGARGSLYNEQFF
cdr3_nt: TGTGCCAGCAGTTATCCATGGGGGGGCCCGCGGCAGGGGGCCCGTGGGTCCCTCTACAATGAGCAGTTCTTC

d_call: TRBD2
clone_size: once
v_call: TRBV7-9
cdr3_length: 16
j_call: TRBJ2-3
cdr3_aa: CASSTVAGGDTDTQYF
cdr3_nt: TGTGCCAGCAGCACCGTCGCGGGAGGGGACACAGATACGCAGTATTTT

d_call: -
clone_size: -
v_call: TRBV4-1
cdr3_length: 15
j_call: TRBJ2-2
cdr3_aa: CASSQAGFSTGELFF
cdr3_nt: TGCGCCAGCAGCCAAGCAGGGTTTTCGACCGGGGAGCTGTTTTTT

d_call: TRBD2
clone_size: -
v_call: TRBV19
cdr3_length: 18
j_call: TRBJ2-1
cdr3_aa: CASSPLRTSGRAYNEQFF
cdr3_nt: TGTGCCAGTAGTCCCCTCCGGACTAGCGGGAGGGCCTACAATGAGCAGTTCTTC

d_call: TRBD2
clone_size: few
v_call: TRBV29-1
cdr3_length: 15
j_call: TRBJ2-1
cdr3_aa: CSVAGLAGGYNEQFF
cdr3_nt: TGCAGCGTTGCTGGACTAGCGGGGGGTTACAATGAGCAGTTCTTC

d_call: -
clone_size: -
v_call: TRBV7-2
cdr3_length: 14
j_call: TRBJ2-7
cdr3_aa: CASSLSRSSYEQYF
cdr3_nt: TGTGCCAGCAGCTTATCTAGGAGCTCCTACGAGCAGTACTTC

d_call: -
clone_size: -
v_call: TRBV5-1
cdr3_length: 14
j_call: TRBJ1-1
cdr3_aa: CASRRGRTDTEAFF
cdr3_nt: TGCGCCAGCAGGCGGGGACGGACGGACACTGAAGCTTTCTTT

d_call: -
clone_size: -
v_call: TRBV19
cdr3_length: 11
j_call: TRBJ1-6
cdr3_aa: CASGIRPPLHF
cdr3_nt: TGTGCCTCAGGGATTCGTCCACCCCTCCACTTT

d_call: -
clone_size: -
v_call: TRBV11-3
cdr3_length: 13
j_call: TRBJ2-7
cdr3_aa: CASSPAPGYEQYF
cdr3_nt: TGTGCCAGCAGCCCTGCACCAGGATACGAGCAGTACTTC

d_call: -
clone_size: -
v_call: TRBV4-1
cdr3_length: 17
j_call: TRBJ2-2
cdr3_aa: CASSQDRSGSYTGELFF
cdr3_nt: TGCGCCAGCAGCCAAGATAGGTCGGGGTCGTACACCGGGGAGCTGTTTTTT

d_call: -
clone_size: -
v_call: TRBV25-1
cdr3_length: 11
j_call: TRBJ1-1
cdr3_aa: CASSKLFWAFF
cdr3_nt: TGTGCCAGCAGCAAACTTTTTTGGGCTTTCTTT

d_call: TRBD2
clone_size: -
v_call: TRBV7-2
cdr3_length: 16
j_call: TRBJ2-3
cdr3_aa: CASSLTSGGAADTQYF
cdr3_nt: TGTGCCAGCAGCTTGACTAGCGGGGGGGCGGCAGATACGCAGTATTTT

d_call: -
clone_size: -
v_call: TRBV11-3
cdr3_length: 15
j_call: TRBJ2-5
cdr3_aa: CASTRDPGTQGRQYF
cdr3_nt: TGTGCCAGCACCCGAGACCCCGGGACTCAGGGCCGACAGTACTTC

d_call: TRBD1
clone_size: -
v_call: TRBV11-2
cdr3_length: 18
j_call: TRBJ1-6
cdr3_aa: CASSLDGTGISYNSPLHF
cdr3_nt: TGTGCCAGCAGCTTAGACGGGACAGGGATCTCCTATAATTCACCCCTCCACTTT

d_call: -
clone_size: -
v_call: TRBV7-9
cdr3_length: 16
j_call: TRBJ2-2
cdr3_aa: CASRNDNPLNTGELFF
cdr3_nt: TGTGCCAGCAGGAACGACAACCCCTTGAACACCGGGGAGCTGTTTTTT

d_call: TRBD2
clone_size: few
v_call: TRBV30
cdr3_length: 18
j_call: TRBJ2-3
cdr3_aa: CAWSVGRLAGGLTDTQYF
cdr3_nt: TGTGCCTGGAGTGTAGGTCGGCTAGCGGGGGGCCTCACAGATACGCAGTATTTT

d_call: TRBD2
clone_size: -
v_call: TRBV5-4
cdr3_length: 15
j_call: TRBJ2-7
cdr3_aa: CASSLGGGSSPEQYF
cdr3_nt: TGTGCCAGCAGCTTGGGGGGCGGGAGTTCTCCCGAGCAGTACTTC

d_call: TRBD1
clone_size: -
v_call: TRBV7-3
cdr3_length: 13
j_call: TRBJ1-1
cdr3_aa: CASSKQGAAEAFF
cdr3_nt: TGTGCCAGCAGCAAACAGGGGGCCGCTGAAGCTTTCTTT

d_call: TRBD1
clone_size: -
v_call: TRBV18
cdr3_length: 14
j_call: TRBJ1-1
cdr3_aa: CASSIDRVGTEAFF
cdr3_nt: TGTGCCAGCTCTATCGACAGGGTTGGAACTGAAGCTTTCTTT

d_call: TRBD1
clone_size: -
v_call: TRBV7-9
cdr3_length: 15
j_call: TRBJ2-6
cdr3_aa: CASSPTGSGANVLTF
cdr3_nt: TGTGCCAGCAGCCCGACAGGGTCTGGGGCCAACGTCCTGACTTTC

d_call: -
clone_size: -
v_call: TRBV7-2
cdr3_length: 12
j_call: TRBJ2-7
cdr3_aa: CASSGEENEQYF
cdr3_nt: TGTGCCAGCAGCGGGGAGGAAAACGAGCAGTACTTC

d_call: TRBD1
clone_size: -
v_call: TRBV5-8
cdr3_length: 15
j_call: TRBJ1-5
cdr3_aa: CASSYTGQANQPQHF
cdr3_nt: TGTGCCAGCAGCTACACGGGACAGGCGAATCAGCCCCAGCATTTT

d_call: -
clone_size: -
v_call: TRBV13
cdr3_length: 13
j_call: TRBJ2-5
cdr3_aa: CASSVSDQETQYF
cdr3_nt: TGTGCCAGCAGCGTTTCGGACCAAGAGACCCAGTACTTC

d_call: -
clone_size: once
v_call: TRBV28
cdr3_length: 14
j_call: TRBJ2-2
cdr3_aa: CASSSRINTGELFF
cdr3_nt: TGTGCCAGCAGTTCCAGGATAAACACCGGGGAGCTGTTTTTT

d_call: -
clone_size: -
v_call: TRBV2
cdr3_length: 14
j_call: TRBJ1-4
cdr3_aa: CASSRAGVTEKLFF
cdr3_nt: TGTGCCAGCAGTCGCGCAGGGGTGACGGAAAAACTGTTTTTT

d_call: TRBD2
clone_size: -
v_call: TRBV12-3/TRBV12-4
cdr3_length: 12
j_call: TRBJ2-5
cdr3_aa: CASSLAGGAQYF
cdr3_nt: TGTGCCAGCAGTTTAGCTGGGGGGGCCCAGTACTTC

d_call: TRBD2
clone_size: -
v_call: TRBV4-3
cdr3_length: 15
j_call: TRBJ2-7
cdr3_aa: CASSLSGEGGYEQYF
cdr3_nt: TGCGCCAGCAGCCTGAGTGGGGAGGGCGGGTACGAGCAGTACTTC

d_call: -
clone_size: -
v_call: TRBV19
cdr3_length: 15
j_call: TRBJ1-5
cdr3_aa: CASSGGGGSLQPQHF
cdr3_nt: TGTGCCAGTAGTGGCGGGGGGGGGTCCTTGCAGCCCCAGCATTTT

d_call: -
clone_size: -
v_call: TRBV29-1
cdr3_length: 13
j_call: TRBJ2-5
cdr3_aa: CSVEVGSGETQYF
cdr3_nt: TGCAGCGTTGAAGTCGGGAGCGGCGAGACCCAGTACTTC

d_call: -
clone_size: -
v_call: TRBV4-1
cdr3_length: 13
j_call: TRBJ2-1
cdr3_aa: CASSQSGSGEQFF
cdr3_nt: TGCGCCAGCAGCCAATCAGGGTCAGGTGAGCAGTTCTTC

d_call: TRBD1
clone_size: -
v_call: TRBV7-9
cdr3_length: 13
j_call: TRBJ1-1
cdr3_aa: CASSFVDRGRAFF
cdr3_nt: TGTGCCAGCAGCTTCGTTGACAGGGGAAGGGCTTTCTTT

d_call: -
clone_size: once
v_call: TRBV5-6
cdr3_length: 14
j_call: TRBJ2-7
cdr3_aa: CASSGAEDSYEQYF
cdr3_nt: TGTGCCAGCAGCGGGGCAGAAGACTCATACGAGCAGTACTTC

d_call: TRBD1
clone_size: -
v_call: TRBV30
cdr3_length: 15
j_call: TRBJ1-4
cdr3_aa: CAWSRKGQGNEKLFF
cdr3_nt: TGTGCCTGGAGTCGAAAGGGACAGGGCAACGAAAAACTGTTTTTT

d_call: TRBD2
clone_size: -
v_call: TRBV7-9
cdr3_length: 15
j_call: TRBJ2-1
cdr3_aa: CASSPSGGYYNEQFF
cdr3_nt: TGTGCCAGCAGCCCTAGCGGGGGCTATTACAATGAGCAGTTCTTC

d_call: -
clone_size: -
v_call: TRBV28
cdr3_length: 14
j_call: TRBJ1-3
cdr3_aa: CASSLIVGGNTIYF
cdr3_nt: TGTGCCAGCAGTTTGATCGTGGGCGGAAACACCATATATTTT

d_call: -
clone_size: -
v_call: TRBV10-3
cdr3_length: 15
j_call: TRBJ2-1
cdr3_aa: CAISESLGTRNEQFF
cdr3_nt: TGTGCCATCAGTGAGTCCTTAGGGACTCGTAATGAGCAGTTCTTC